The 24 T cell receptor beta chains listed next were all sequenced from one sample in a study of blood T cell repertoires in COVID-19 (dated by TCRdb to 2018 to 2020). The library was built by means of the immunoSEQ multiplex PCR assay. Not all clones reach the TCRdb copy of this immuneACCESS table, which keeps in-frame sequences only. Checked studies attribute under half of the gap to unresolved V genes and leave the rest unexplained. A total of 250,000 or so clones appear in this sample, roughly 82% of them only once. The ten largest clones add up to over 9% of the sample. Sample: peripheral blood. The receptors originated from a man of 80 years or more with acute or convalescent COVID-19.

CDR3 nucleotides: TGTGCCAGCTCACCGGTCCCGACGGGTGATTTAAACTATGGCTACACCTTC. This translates into CASSPVPTGDLNYGYTF. The chain combines TRBV18 with TRBJ1-2, with D unclear. The length of the CDR3 is 17 residues. The germline gives CDR1 KGHSH, CDR2 LQKENI. The V gene lost 3 bases and the J gene lost 2 bases, with 19 bases spanning the gap.

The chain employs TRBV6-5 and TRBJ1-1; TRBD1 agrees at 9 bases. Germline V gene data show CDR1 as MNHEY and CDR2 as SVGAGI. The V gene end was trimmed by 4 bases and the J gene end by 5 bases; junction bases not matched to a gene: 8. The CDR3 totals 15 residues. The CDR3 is CASSSYRGPGTEAFF. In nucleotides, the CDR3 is TGTGCCAGCAGTTCCTACAGGGGGCCGGGGACTGAAGCTTTCTTT.

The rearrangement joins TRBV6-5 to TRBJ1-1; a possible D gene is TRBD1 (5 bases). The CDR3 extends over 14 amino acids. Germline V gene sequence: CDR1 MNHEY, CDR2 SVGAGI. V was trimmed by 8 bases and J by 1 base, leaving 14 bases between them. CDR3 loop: CASRREGENTEAFF. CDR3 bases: TGTGCCAGCCGGAGGGAAGGGGAGAACACTGAAGCTTTCTTT.

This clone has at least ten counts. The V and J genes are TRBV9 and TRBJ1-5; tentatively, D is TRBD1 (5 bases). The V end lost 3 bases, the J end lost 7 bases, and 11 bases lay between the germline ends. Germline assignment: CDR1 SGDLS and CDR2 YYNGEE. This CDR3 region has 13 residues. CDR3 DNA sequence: TGTGCCAGCAGCGCAGGGTTGGAGCAGCCCCAGCATTTT. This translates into CASSAGLEQPQHF.

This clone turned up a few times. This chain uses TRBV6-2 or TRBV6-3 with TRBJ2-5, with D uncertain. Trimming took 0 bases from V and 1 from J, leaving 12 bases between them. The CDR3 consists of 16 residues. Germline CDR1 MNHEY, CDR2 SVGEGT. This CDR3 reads CASSYSNPGSQETQYF. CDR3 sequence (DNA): TGTGCCAGCAGTTACTCGAATCCAGGATCCCAAGAGACCCAGTACTTC.

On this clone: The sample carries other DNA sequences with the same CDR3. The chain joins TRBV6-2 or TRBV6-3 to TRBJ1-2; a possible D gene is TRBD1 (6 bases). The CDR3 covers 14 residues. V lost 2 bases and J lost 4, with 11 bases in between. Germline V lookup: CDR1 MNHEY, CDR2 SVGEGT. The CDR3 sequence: CASSYGGAGYGYTF. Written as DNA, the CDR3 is TGTGCCAGCAGTTACGGGGGCGCAGGCTATGGCTACACCTTC.

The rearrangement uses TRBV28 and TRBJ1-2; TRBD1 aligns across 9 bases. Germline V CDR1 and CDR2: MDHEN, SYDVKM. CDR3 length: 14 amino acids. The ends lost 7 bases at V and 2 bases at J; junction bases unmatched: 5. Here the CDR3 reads CASIPGQGNYGYTF. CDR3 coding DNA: TGTGCCAGCATCCCGGGACAGGGCAACTATGGCTACACCTTC.

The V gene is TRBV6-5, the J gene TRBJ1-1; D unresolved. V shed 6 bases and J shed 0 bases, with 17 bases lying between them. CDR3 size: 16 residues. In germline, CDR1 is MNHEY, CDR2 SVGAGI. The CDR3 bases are TGTGCCAGCAGCTACCGTAGCGCCTCCATGAACACTGAAGCTTTCTTT. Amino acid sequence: CASSYRSASMNTEAFF.

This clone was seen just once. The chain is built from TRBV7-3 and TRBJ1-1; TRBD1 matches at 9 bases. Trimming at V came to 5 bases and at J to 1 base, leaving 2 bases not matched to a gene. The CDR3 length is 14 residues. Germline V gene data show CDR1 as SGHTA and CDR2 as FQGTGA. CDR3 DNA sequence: TGTGCCAGCAGCCCGGGACAGGGGAACACTGAAGCTTTCTTT. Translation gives CASSPGQGNTEAFF.

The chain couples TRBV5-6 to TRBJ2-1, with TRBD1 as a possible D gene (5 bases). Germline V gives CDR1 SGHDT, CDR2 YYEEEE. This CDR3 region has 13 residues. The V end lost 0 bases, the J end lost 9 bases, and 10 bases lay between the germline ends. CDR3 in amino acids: CASSLATDGEQFF. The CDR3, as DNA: TGTGCCAGCAGCTTGGCGACAGACGGTGAGCAGTTCTTC.

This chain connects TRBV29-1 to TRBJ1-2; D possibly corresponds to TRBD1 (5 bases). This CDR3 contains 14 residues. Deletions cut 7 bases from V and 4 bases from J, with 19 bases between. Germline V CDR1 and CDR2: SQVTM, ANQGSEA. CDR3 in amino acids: CSALGGSGFYGYTF. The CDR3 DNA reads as TGCAGCGCTCTGGGGGGAAGCGGCTTCTATGGCTACACCTTC.

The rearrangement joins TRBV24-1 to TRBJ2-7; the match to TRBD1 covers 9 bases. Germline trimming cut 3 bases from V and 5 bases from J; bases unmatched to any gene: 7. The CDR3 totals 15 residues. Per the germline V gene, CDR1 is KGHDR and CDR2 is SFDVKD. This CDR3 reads CATSDPGTGRDEQYF. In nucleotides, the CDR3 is TGTGCCACCAGTGATCCGGGGACAGGGAGGGACGAGCAGTACTTC.

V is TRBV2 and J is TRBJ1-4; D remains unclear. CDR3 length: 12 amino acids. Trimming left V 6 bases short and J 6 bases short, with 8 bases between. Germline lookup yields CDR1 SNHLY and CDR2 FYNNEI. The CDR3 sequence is CASSWTDEKLFF. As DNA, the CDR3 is TGTGCCAGCAGCTGGACTGATGAAAAACTGTTTTTT.

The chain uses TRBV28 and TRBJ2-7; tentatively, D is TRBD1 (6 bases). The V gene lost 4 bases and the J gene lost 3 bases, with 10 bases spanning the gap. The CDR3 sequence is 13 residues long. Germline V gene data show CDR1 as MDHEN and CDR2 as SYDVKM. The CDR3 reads CASSSTGVYEQYF. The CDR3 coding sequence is TGTGCCAGCAGTTCGACAGGCGTCTACGAGCAGTACTTC.

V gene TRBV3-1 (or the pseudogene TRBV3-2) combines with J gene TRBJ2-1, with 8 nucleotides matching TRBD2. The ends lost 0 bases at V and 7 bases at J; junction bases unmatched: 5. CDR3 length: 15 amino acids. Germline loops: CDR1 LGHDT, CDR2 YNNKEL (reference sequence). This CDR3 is CASSQDRGGWNEQFF. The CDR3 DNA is TGTGCCAGCAGCCAAGATCGGGGGGGGTGGAATGAGCAGTTCTTC.

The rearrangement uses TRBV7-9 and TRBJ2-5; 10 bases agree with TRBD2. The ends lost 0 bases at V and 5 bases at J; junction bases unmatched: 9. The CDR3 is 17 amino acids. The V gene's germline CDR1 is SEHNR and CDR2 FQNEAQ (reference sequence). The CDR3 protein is CASSLARPSGSRETQYF. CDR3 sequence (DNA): TGTGCCAGCAGCTTAGCGAGGCCTAGCGGGAGTAGGGAGACCCAGTACTTC.

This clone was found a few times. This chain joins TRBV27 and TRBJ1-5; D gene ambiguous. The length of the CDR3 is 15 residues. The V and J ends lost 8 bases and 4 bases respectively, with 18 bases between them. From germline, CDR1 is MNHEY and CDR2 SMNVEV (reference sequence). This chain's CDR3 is CASSPRRSLNQPQHF. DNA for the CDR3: TGTGCCAGCTCGCCCCGTCGGTCCCTTAATCAGCCCCAGCATTTT.

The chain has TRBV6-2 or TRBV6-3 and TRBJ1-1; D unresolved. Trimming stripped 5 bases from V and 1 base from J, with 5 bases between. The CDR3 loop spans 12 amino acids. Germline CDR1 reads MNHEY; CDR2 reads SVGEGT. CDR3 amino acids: CASSRRNTEAFF. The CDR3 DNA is TGTGCCAGCAGTCGCAGGAACACTGAAGCTTTCTTT.

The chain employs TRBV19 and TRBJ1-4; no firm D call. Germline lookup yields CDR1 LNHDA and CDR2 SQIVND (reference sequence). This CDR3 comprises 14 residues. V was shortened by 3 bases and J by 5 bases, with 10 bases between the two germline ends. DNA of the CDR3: TGTGCCAGTAGTATCAGGAATCCCAATGAAAAACTGTTTTTT. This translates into CASSIRNPNEKLFF.

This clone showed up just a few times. The CDR3 region has the DNA TGTGCCAGCAGTTTAGACAGTACTAATGAAAAACTGTTTTTT. It yields the protein CASSLDSTNEKLFF. The chain carries TRBV27 and TRBJ1-4, with a possible D match to TRBD1 (5 bases). The CDR3 has 14 amino acids. Between the trimmed V and J ends, which lost 2 bases and 2 bases, there was a span of 6 bases. Germline V gene lookup returns CDR1 MNHEY and CDR2 SMNVEV (reference sequence).

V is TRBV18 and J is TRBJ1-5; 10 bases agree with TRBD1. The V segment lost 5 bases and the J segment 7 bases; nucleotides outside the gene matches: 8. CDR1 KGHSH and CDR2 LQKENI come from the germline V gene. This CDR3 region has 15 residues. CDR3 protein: CASSSETGGGQPQHF. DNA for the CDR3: TGTGCCAGCTCAAGCGAGACAGGGGGCGGACAGCCCCAGCATTTT.

In nucleotides, the CDR3 is TGTGCCAGTGGGAGGGCCGGGGAGCTGTTTTTT. Amino acid sequence: CASGRAGELFF. The genes are TRBV6-5 and TRBJ2-2, with TRBD2 matching over 7 bases. V trimming: 9 bases; J trimming: 6 bases; junction bases outside the gene matches: 1. CDR1 and CDR2 (germline): MNHEY, SVGAGI. The CDR3 runs to 11 residues.

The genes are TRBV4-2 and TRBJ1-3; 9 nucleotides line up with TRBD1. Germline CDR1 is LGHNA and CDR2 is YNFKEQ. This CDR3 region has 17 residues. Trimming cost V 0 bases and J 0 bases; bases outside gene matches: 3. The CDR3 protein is CASSQDRGQGSGNTIYF. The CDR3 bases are TGTGCCAGCAGCCAAGATCGGGGACAGGGCTCTGGAAACACCATATATTTT.

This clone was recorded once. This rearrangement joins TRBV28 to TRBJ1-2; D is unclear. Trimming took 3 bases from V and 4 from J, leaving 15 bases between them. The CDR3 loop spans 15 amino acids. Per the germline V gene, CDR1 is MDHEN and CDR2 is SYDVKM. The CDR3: CASSFADMNGYGYTF. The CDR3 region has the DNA TGTGCCAGCAGTTTTGCCGACATGAATGGCTATGGCTACACCTTC.